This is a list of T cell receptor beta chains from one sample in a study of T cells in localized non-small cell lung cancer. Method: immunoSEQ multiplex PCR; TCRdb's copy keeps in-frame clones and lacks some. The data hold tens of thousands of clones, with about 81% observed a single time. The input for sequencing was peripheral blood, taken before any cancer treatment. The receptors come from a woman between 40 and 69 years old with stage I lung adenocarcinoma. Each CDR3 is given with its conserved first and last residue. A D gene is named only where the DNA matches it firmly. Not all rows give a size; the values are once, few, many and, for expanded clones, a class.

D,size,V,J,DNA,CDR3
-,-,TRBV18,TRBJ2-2,TGTGCCAGCTCACGCCTTACCGGGGAGCTGTTTTTT,CASSRLTGELFF
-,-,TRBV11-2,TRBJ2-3,TGTGCCAGCAGCTTAGAGTTAGCCACAGATACGCAGTATTTT,CASSLELATDTQYF
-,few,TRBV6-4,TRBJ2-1,TGTGCCAGCAGTGACTCCGCGGGGTCCGGCAATGAGCAGTTCTTC,CASSDSAGSGNEQFF
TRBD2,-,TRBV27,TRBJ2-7,TGTGCCAGCAGTTCGGGACTAGCGGGGGCTTACGAGCAGTACTTC,CASSSGLAGAYEQYF
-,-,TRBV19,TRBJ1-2,TGTGCCAGTACCGATTCCAGGATGTATGGCTACACCTTC,CASTDSRMYGYTF
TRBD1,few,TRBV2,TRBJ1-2,TGTGCCAGCAGGCTAGAGACAGGGGTGTATGGCTACACCTTC,CASRLETGVYGYTF
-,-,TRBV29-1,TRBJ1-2,TGCAGCGTTTCGACTGCGTATGGCTACACCTTC,CSVSTAYGYTF
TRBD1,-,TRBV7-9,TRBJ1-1,TGTGCCAGCAGACCGAGGACAGGGGACACTGAAGCTTTCTTT,CASRPRTGDTEAFF
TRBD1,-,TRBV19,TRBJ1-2,TGTGCCAGTAGTACGCTACCGGGGGAGGGGGCATATGGCTACACCTTC,CASSTLPGEGAYGYTF
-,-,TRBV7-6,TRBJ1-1,TGTGCCAGCAGCCCCTCCGGAGGGATCACTGAAGCTTTCTTT,CASSPSGGITEAFF
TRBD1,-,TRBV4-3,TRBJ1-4,TGCGCCAGCAGCCAAGGGCAACGGGCACCAGGGGGTGAAAAACTGTTTTTT,CASSQGQRAPGGEKLFF
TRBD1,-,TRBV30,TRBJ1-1,TGTGCCTGGAGTGTACTCCGGGACAGGGGGCGCACTGAAGCTTTCTTT,CAWSVLRDRGRTEAFF
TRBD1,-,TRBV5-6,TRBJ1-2,TGTGCCAGCAGCCCAGCAGGGGGCTATGGCTACACCTTC,CASSPAGGYGYTF
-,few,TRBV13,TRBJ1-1,TGTGCCAGCCGACGGGGGGCAGGAATGAACACTGAAGCTTTCTTT,CASRRGAGMNTEAFF
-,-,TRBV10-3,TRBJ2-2,TGTGCCATCAGTGAGTCGGGGGGCGCGACCGGGGAGCTGTTTTTT,CAISESGGATGELFF
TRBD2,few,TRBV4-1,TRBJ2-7,TGCGCCAGCAGCCAAGAAGGGCGGGGGGGCCTCGACGAGCAGTACTTC,CASSQEGRGGLDEQYF
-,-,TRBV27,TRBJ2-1,TGTGCCAGCAGTCGTCAGGGTTCGCCCTACAATGAGCAGTTCTTC,CASSRQGSPYNEQFF
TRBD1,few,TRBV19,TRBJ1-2,TGTGCCAGTACGATCAGCAGGGGGAACTATGGCTACACCTTC,CASTISRGNYGYTF
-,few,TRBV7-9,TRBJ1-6,TGTGCCAGCAGCTTAGACCCGGGAGGTGGATGGAATTCACCCCTCCACTTT,CASSLDPGGGWNSPLHF
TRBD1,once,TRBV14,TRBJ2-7,TGTGCCAGCAGGTTGACAGGGCTGGGTTACGAGCAGTACTTC,CASRLTGLGYEQYF
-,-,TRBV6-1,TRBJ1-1,TGTGCCAGCACCTTCCAAGAGAACACTGAAGCTTTCTTT,CASTFQENTEAFF
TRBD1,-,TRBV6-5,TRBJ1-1,TGTGCCAGCAGACTCCGACAGGGGAACACTGAAGCTTTCTTT,CASRLRQGNTEAFF
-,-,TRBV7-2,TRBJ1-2,TGTGCCAGCAGCTCAGGAGCAGGCCGACCACGAGGCTACACCTTC,CASSSGAGRPRGYTF
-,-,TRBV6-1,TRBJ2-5,TGTGCCAGCAGTCTCAGTCAGGGGAAGGAGACCCAGTACTTC,CASSLSQGKETQYF
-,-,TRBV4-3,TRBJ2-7,TGCGCCAGCAGCCAAGAACCCCAAGGTCACTACGAGCAGTACTTC,CASSQEPQGHYEQYF
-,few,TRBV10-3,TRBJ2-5,TGTGCCATCAGTGACCCCCAGGAGACCCAGTACTTC,CAISDPQETQYF
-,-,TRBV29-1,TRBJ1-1,TGCAGCGTTACACAGGGAGATGGAACTGAAGCTTTCTTT,CSVTQGDGTEAFF
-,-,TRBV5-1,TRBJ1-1,TGCGCCAGCAGCTTGGACAGCTCGAACACTGAAGCTTTCTTT,CASSLDSSNTEAFF
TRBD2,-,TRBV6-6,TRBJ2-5,TGTGCCAGCAGGACTAGCGGGGGGGCTTGGGAGACCCAGTACTTC,CASRTSGGAWETQYF
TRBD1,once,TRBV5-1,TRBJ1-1,TGCGCCAGCAGCTTGGGGGACAGGGAGTCTGAAGCTTTCTTT,CASSLGDRESEAFF
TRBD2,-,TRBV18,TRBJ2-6,TGTGCCAGCTCACCGGTTAGCGGGGGGTCTGGGGCCAACGTCCTGACTTTC,CASSPVSGGSGANVLTF
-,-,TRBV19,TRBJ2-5,TGTGCCAGTAGTATGGGCAGGGAAGAGACCCAGTACTTC,CASSMGREETQYF
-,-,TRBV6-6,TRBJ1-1,TGTGCCAGCAGTTGGGAGGGCTACACTGAAGCTTTCTTT,CASSWEGYTEAFF
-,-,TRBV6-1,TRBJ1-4,TGTGCCAGCAGTGAAGGGGGGGGGAACGGTGAAAAACTGTTTTTT,CASSEGGGNGEKLFF
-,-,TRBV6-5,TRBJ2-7,TGTGCCAGCAGTTACTCGGGGCCTCGAAGCTCCTACGAGCAGTACTTC,CASSYSGPRSSYEQYF
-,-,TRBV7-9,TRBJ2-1,TGTGCCAGCAGCGTCACCGATGAGCAGTTCTTC,CASSVTDEQFF
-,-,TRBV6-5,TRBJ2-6,TGTGCCAGCAGTTCGAACCCAGGGAATGGGGCCAACGTCCTGACTTTC,CASSSNPGNGANVLTF
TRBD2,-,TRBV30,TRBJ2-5,TGTGCCTGGAGTGTACTCTCGGGCGGGGGTAAGACCCAGTACTTC,CAWSVLSGGGKTQYF
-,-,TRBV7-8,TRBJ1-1,TGTGCCAGCAGCCCAGCGGGCGGCAGCATGAACACTGAAGCTTTCTTT,CASSPAGGSMNTEAFF
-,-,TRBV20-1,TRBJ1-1,TGCAGCGGACGGGAGAACACTGAAGCTTTCTTT,CSGRENTEAFF
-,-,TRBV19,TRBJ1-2,TGTGCCAGTAGCGACTCTCCGTCGCCCTATGGCTACACCTTC,CASSDSPSPYGYTF
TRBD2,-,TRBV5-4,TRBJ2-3,TGTGCCAGCAGCTTGGCTCTAGCGGGGGGGTTAGATACGCAGTATTTT,CASSLALAGGLDTQYF
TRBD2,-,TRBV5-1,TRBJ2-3,TGCGCCAGCAGCGAGCAAAGCGGGGGGGCCCCAGATACGCAGTATTTT,CASSEQSGGAPDTQYF
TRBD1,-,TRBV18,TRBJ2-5,TGTGCCAGCTCACCATCGGACAGGGGCGAGACCCAGTACTTC,CASSPSDRGETQYF
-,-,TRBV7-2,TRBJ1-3,TGTGCCAGCAGCCAGACGGGCTCTGGAAACACCATATATTTT,CASSQTGSGNTIYF
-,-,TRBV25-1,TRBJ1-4,TGTGCCAGCAGTTTACTGGCGGCTGGTATCCCAACTAATGAAAAACTGTTTTTT,CASSLLAAGIPTNEKLFF
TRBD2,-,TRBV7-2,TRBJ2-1,TGTGCCAGCAGCTTAAAGCGGGGGGGAAATGAGCAGTTCTTC,CASSLKRGGNEQFF
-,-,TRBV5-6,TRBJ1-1,TGTGCCAGCAGCCGCAGGGATGGAGTAACAGCTTTCTTT,CASSRRDGVTAFF
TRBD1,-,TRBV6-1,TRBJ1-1,TGTGCCAGCAGTGCCATAACAGGGGGCACTGAAGCTTTCTTT,CASSAITGGTEAFF